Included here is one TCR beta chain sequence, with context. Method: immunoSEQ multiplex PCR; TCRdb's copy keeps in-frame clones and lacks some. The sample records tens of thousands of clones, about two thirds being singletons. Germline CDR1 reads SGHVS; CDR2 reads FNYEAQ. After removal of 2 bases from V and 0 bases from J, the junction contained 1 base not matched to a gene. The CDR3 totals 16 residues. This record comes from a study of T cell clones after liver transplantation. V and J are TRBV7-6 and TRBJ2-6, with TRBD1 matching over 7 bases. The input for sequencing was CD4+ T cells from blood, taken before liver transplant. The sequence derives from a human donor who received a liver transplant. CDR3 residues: CASSLRTGSGANVLTF. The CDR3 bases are TGTGCCAGCAGCTTACGGACAGGCTCTGGGGCCAACGTCCTGACTTTC.